The 9 T cell receptor beta chains listed next were all sequenced from one sample in a study of cytomegalovirus exposure and HLA in healthy donors. The primer mix had 60 Vbeta and 13 Jbeta primers. Clones were sequenced by immunoSEQ multiplex PCR, and TCRdb holds only the in-frame ones, with some missing. The sample carries roughly 150,000 clones, around 72% recorded once. Sequencing used PBMCs. These receptors were obtained from a man aged 35 to 55 in good health and CMV-seronegative.

As to this clone: Germline and junction disagree at one end, which may indicate a read error. The chain joins TRBV5-4 to TRBJ2-1, with 7 bases aligning to TRBD2. Germline V gene sequence: CDR1 SGHNT, CDR2 YYREEE (reference sequence). The CDR3 loop spans 11 amino acids. CDR3 bases: TGTGCCAGCAGCTTAGGTACTAGCGAGATCTTC. It is translated as CASSLGTSEIF.

The chain has TRBV7-2 and TRBJ2-5, with D possibly being TRBD2 (6 bases). V shed 4 bases and J shed 0 bases, with 9 bases lying between them. Germline V gene data show CDR1 as SGHTA and CDR2 as FQGNSA. The CDR3 sequence is 14 residues long. CDR3 residues: CASSSGEYQETQYF. The CDR3, as DNA: TGTGCCAGCAGCTCGGGAGAGTACCAAGAGACCCAGTACTTC.

The rearrangement links TRBV6-5 to TRBJ1-1, with D perhaps TRBD1 (6 bases). This CDR3 has 14 amino acids. Trimming removed 7 bases at V and 1 base at J, with 13 bases between. Germline V gene lookup returns CDR1 MNHEY and CDR2 SVGAGI. Written as DNA, the CDR3 is TGTGCCAGCACTAGGGGGGGAAAGAACACTGAAGCTTTCTTT. Its translation is CASTRGGKNTEAFF.

The chain employs TRBV19 and TRBJ1-4; a possible D gene is TRBD1 (5 bases). CDR1 is LNHDA and CDR2 is SQIVND in the germline V gene (reference sequence). The CDR3 loop spans 15 amino acids. Trimming stripped 6 bases from V and 5 bases from J, with 16 bases between. CDR3 sequence: CASRPRGGENEKLFF. The CDR3 DNA is TGTGCCAGTAGACCCCGGGGAGGGGAAAATGAAAAACTGTTTTTT.

This clone has only a few counts. CDR3 DNA sequence: TGTGCCAGCAGCTTGGTCGACTTCGGAATCCGTCAGCCCCAGCATTTT. Protein sequence: CASSLVDFGIRQPQHF. The V gene is TRBV5-8, the J gene TRBJ1-5; the D is unclear. Trimming left V 0 bases short and J 6 bases short, with 16 bases between. Germline V gene sequence: CDR1 SGHTS, CDR2 YDEGEE. This CDR3 has 16 residues.

The chain couples TRBV7-8 to TRBJ2-7; 8 nucleotides match TRBD2. J gave up 4 bases and V 1 base, and 9 bases lay outside the gene matches. The CDR3 runs 16 residues. Germline-derived CDR1 and CDR2 are SGHVS and FQNEAQ. The CDR3 loop is CASSLEGGGGRYEQYF. In nucleotides, the CDR3 is TGTGCCAGCAGCTTAGAGGGAGGCGGGGGGAGATACGAGCAGTACTTC.

This clone was detected once. The rearrangement links TRBV5-1 to TRBJ2-3, with a possible D match to TRBD2 (5 bases). V was shortened by 7 bases and J by 1 base, with 7 bases between the two germline ends. The germline CDR1 and CDR2 sequences are SGHRS and YFSETQ. This CDR3 comprises 12 residues. The CDR3 here is CASFSGTDTQYF. In DNA, the CDR3 is TGCGCCAGCTTTAGCGGCACAGATACGCAGTATTTT.

The V gene is TRBV18, the J gene TRBJ1-1; D is unclear. The CDR3 runs to 14 residues. Trimming shortened V by 6 bases and J by 4 bases, and 15 bases separated the two germline ends. Germline-derived CDR1 and CDR2 are KGHSH and LQKENI. DNA for the CDR3: TGTGCCAGCTCCCCGACAAAGCCCCCCACTGAAGCTTTCTTT. Amino acid sequence: CASSPTKPPTEAFF.

The chain employs TRBV2 and TRBJ1-2, with 10 bases matching TRBD1. The CDR3 length is 17 residues. Germline-derived CDR1 and CDR2 are SNHLY and FYNNEI. The V segment lost 1 base and the J segment 3 bases; nucleotides outside the gene matches: 8. This CDR3 is CASSEGIRQGADYGYTF. CDR3 sequence (DNA): TGTGCCAGCAGTGAAGGGATAAGACAGGGGGCGGACTATGGCTACACCTTC.